The entry below describes one T cell receptor (beta chain). Method: immunoSEQ multiplex PCR; TCRdb's copy keeps in-frame clones and lacks some. The sample lists around 64,000 clones, around 90% seen once, with roughly 6% in the top ten. The data were obtained in a study of control samples from healthy donors and cancer patients. Germline trimming cut 6 bases from V and 11 bases from J; bases unmatched to any gene: 10. CDR3 size: 13 residues. CDR1 is LNHNV, CDR2 YYDKDF, per germline (reference sequence). The receptor was isolated from a man aged 60 to 69 with colorectal cancer. The V and J genes are TRBV15 and TRBJ1-5; the match to TRBD1 covers 7 bases. Source material: PBMCs. The CDR3 DNA follows: TGTGCCACCAGGGGGACAGCCAAATCAGCCCAGCATTTT. Protein sequence: CATRGTAKSAQHF.